Listed below are T cell receptor beta chains from one sample, sequenced in a study of graft-versus-host responses after intestinal transplantation. Clones were sequenced by immunoSEQ multiplex PCR, and TCRdb holds only the in-frame ones, with some missing. The sample includes approximately 15,000 clones, about 70% seen only once; the top ten take roughly 25%. Sequenced material: ileum tissue, taken 700 to 800 days after intestinal transplantation. Receptor source: a human patient who received an intestinal transplant, so some T cells may come from the graft donor. Both conserved end residues are trimmed from each CDR3. A D gene is named only where the DNA matches it firmly.

j_call d_call v_call cdr3_aa
TRBJ2-1 . TRBV5-1 ASSEGLTDNEQF
TRBJ2-1 . TRBV14 ASSPGLPNEQF
TRBJ1-2 . TRBV6-5 ASSAGTGVLGYT
TRBJ1-1 . TRBV30 AWSLGDTEAF
TRBJ2-1 TRBD2 TRBV29-1 SAGPGLAGGPRNNEQF
TRBJ2-7 . TRBV6-6 ASSYSLVVDYEQY
TRBJ1-6 TRBD1 TRBV7-2 ASRRRDRLSSPLH
TRBJ2-3 TRBD2 TRBV5-4 ASSFGLAGRGTDTQY
TRBJ1-4 . TRBV4-3 ASSQDQQGVGKLF
TRBJ2-1 TRBD2 TRBV18 ASSRLGLASSYNEQF
TRBJ2-2 . TRBV11-2 ASSLGAGELF
TRBJ1-5 TRBD1 TRBV25-1 ASSGQGAQPQH
TRBJ2-2 . TRBV6-1 PSSAPPDTTGELF
TRBJ1-4 . TRBV19 ASILEKLF
TRBJ2-3 . TRBV30 AWSGGRRADTQY
TRBJ2-7 . TRBV5-3 ARSLFVSYYEQY
TRBJ2-2 TRBD2 TRBV18 ASSPRGLAGDAGELF
TRBJ2-7 . TRBV7-9 ASSLRATGGYEQY
TRBJ1-5 . TRBV27 ASRVSNQPQH
TRBJ1-2 . TRBV27 ASSPSTANYGYT
TRBJ1-1 . TRBV27 ASSLSNVGNTEAF
TRBJ1-2 . TRBV29-1 SLDIDYGYT
TRBJ1-1 . TRBV28 ASTYGTEAF
. . TRBV11-2 ASSTGTSGEQY
TRBJ1-2 . TRBV2 ASNDGGTYGYT
TRBJ1-6 . TRBV1 ASSQDANSPLH
TRBJ1-4 TRBD1 TRBV7-8 ASSIQGATNEKLF
TRBJ2-2 . TRBV6-9 ASSPNTGELF
TRBJ2-1 TRBD1 TRBV5-6 ASSLYRDRGDDEQF
TRBJ2-3 TRBD2 TRBV19 ASGGLAGADTQY
TRBJ1-1 . TRBV5-1 ASAVWGVAEAF
TRBJ1-5 . TRBV5-1 ASDGVGQGNQPQH
. . TRBV19 ASSRGGYEQY
TRBJ2-1 . TRBV28 ASSSTHALGWDNEQF
TRBJ2-5 . TRBV19 ASSTRGETQY
TRBJ2-6 TRBD1 TRBV5-6 ASSTRDRGLSGANVLT
TRBJ2-3 TRBD2 TRBV4-3 ASSQEAGGYLTDTQY
TRBJ2-2 TRBD2 TRBV5-1 ASSPLAGTNTGELF
TRBJ2-7 TRBD1 TRBV4-1 ASSQVMGQGSYEQY
TRBJ1-3 TRBD1 TRBV5-6 ASSRGQESGNTIY
TRBJ1-2 . TRBV5-1 ASSLATKDGNYGYT
TRBJ2-2 TRBD2 TRBV25-1 ARRGGLAGGYTGELF
TRBJ2-1 . TRBV29-1 SVGKRVYNEQF
TRBJ1-2 TRBD1 TRBV10-2 ASSPGQGVRYGYT
TRBJ1-1 TRBD1 TRBV30 AWSEGAEEAF
TRBJ1-1 . TRBV5-6 ASSLGDNTEAF
TRBJ2-3 TRBD2 TRBV10-1 ASKASGGSDTQY